This TCR beta chain was sequenced in a study of T cell repertoires in ileal Crohn's disease. Study information: Patients had a median approximately 7.2-year disease duration, and less than 40% were active smokers. Study findings and constraints: Active smokers at surgery had more clonal expansions than non-smokers.

TCRdb keeps only in-frame clones here, not all; method: immunoSEQ multiplex PCR. This sample carries about 16,000 clones, 85% to 95% of them seen once, and the ten largest clones take about 3.7%. V lost 8 bases and J lost 6; bases outside the gene matches: 15. Germline V lookup: CDR1 WNHNN, CDR2 SYGVQD (reference sequence). This CDR3 is 16 amino acids long. Of note for this clone: Its target is unknown.

This clonotype originated in an adult with Crohn's disease. Sequencing used ileal tissue. The chain is built from TRBV10-1 and TRBJ2-1, with 8 bases that match TRBD1. The CDR3 nucleotides read TGCGCCAGCCCGGCCCCCCGACAGGGGTTTTCCAATGAGCAGTTCTTC. Translation gives CASPAPRQGFSNEQFF.